The T cell receptor beta chain under discussion was sequenced for a study of blood T cell repertoires in COVID-19. Study-wide context: The United States, Italy and Spain supplied acute and convalescent COVID-19 samples.

V was cut by 4 bases and J by 1 base, with 10 bases left in between. Germline V CDR1 and CDR2: LNHDA, SQIVND (reference sequence). The CDR3 sequence is 14 residues long. Method: immunoSEQ multiplex PCR; TCRdb's copy keeps in-frame clones and lacks some. The profile shows roughly 77,000 clones, roughly 85% of them singletons. The sample consisted of peripheral blood. This chain uses TRBV19 with TRBJ2-5, with a tentative D call TRBD1 (6 bases). This sequence originates from a human donor in a cohort sampled during active COVID-19. The chain's CDR3 is CASSTQGGQETQYF. CDR3 bases: TGTGCCAGTAGTACCCAAGGGGGCCAAGAGACCCAGTACTTC. The whole variable domain, filled in from reference TRBV19 and TRBJ2-5, reads DGGITQSPKYLFRKEGQNVTLSCEQNLNHDAMYWYRQDPGQGLRLIYYSQIVNDFQKGDIAEGYSVSREKKESFPLTVTSAQKNPTAFYLCASSTQGGQETQYFGPGTRLLVL.